Listed here are 11 T cell receptor beta chains from one sample, sequenced in a study of fetal regulatory T cell absence and autoimmunity. Assay used: immunoSEQ multiplex PCR; TCRdb lists only in-frame clones, some missing. The data show more than 85,000 clones, around 72% seen once. Sequencing was done on a sample of pancreas tissue. All receptors come from a male donor with IPEX syndrome.

The J gene is TRBJ1-2, the V gene TRBV5-6, with D unresolved. V was pared by 0 bases and J by 0 bases, with 9 bases between. The germline gives CDR1 SGHDT, CDR2 YYEEEE. The length of the CDR3 is 15 residues. The CDR3 DNA reads TGTGCCAGCAGCTTGGGCGGGATAGCTAACTATGGCTACACCTTC. This translates into CASSLGGIANYGYTF.

This chain joins TRBV19 and TRBJ2-7; maybe TRBD1 (5 bases). Trimming removed 5 bases from V and 2 bases from J, with 10 bases in between. The CDR3 runs 13 residues. Germline CDR1 is LNHDA and CDR2 is SQIVND (reference sequence). DNA of the CDR3: TGTGCCAGTAGTCAGGGCTCAACCTACGAGCAGTACTTC. This encodes CASSQGSTYEQYF.

The genes are TRBV5-4 and TRBJ2-2, with D possibly being TRBD2 (6 bases). V was trimmed by 4 bases and J by 2 bases, leaving 12 bases between them. Germline CDR1 is SGHNT and CDR2 is YYREEE (reference sequence). The CDR3 length is 15 residues. The CDR3 loop is CASSGSGPNTGELFF. The DNA for the CDR3 is TGTGCCAGCAGCGGTAGCGGACCTAACACCGGGGAGCTGTTTTTT.

This clone was counted between two and nine times. This sequence joins TRBV4-1 and TRBJ1-6; D unclear. Trimming stripped 1 base from V and 9 bases from J, with 10 bases between. The CDR3 extends over 14 amino acids. Germline CDR1 is MGHRA and CDR2 is YSYEKL. CDR3 sequence (DNA): TGCGCCAGCAGCCAAGGGGCAGGAATTTCACCCCTCCACTTT. This codes for CASSQGAGISPLHF.

This chain joins TRBV4-3 and TRBJ2-3; no firm D call. This CDR3 contains 15 residues. V was clipped by 1 base and J by 0 bases, with 8 bases between them. Germline-derived CDR1 and CDR2 are LGHNA and YSLEER. CDR3 amino acids: CASSQVAVSTDTQYF. The CDR3 DNA reads as TGCGCCAGCAGCCAAGTTGCAGTTAGCACAGATACGCAGTATTTT.

This clone came up a few times. The chain couples TRBV10-3 to TRBJ2-1; D is unresolved. The V end was cut by 2 bases, the J end by 8 bases, with 10 bases between. The CDR3 runs 13 residues. Germline CDR1 ENHRY, CDR2 SYGVKD. CDR3 bases: TGTGCCATCAGTGAGCGCCAAGGGCATGAGCAGTTCTTC. Protein sequence: CAISERQGHEQFF.

This clone was found a few times. This chain joins TRBV4-1 and TRBJ2-3; weak D call: TRBD2 (6 bases). CDR3 size: 16 residues. CDR1 is MGHRA, CDR2 YSYEKL, per germline. With 0 bases removed from V and 0 bases from J, the gap between germline ends came to 10 bases. The CDR3 spells CASSQDAGGSTDTQYF. The CDR3 DNA follows: TGCGCCAGCAGCCAAGATGCTGGAGGGAGCACAGATACGCAGTATTTT.

J is TRBJ1-5 and V is TRBV4-1, with TRBD1 matching 10 bases. CDR3 length equals 19 residues. The V and J ends lost 0 bases and 0 bases, in that order; junction bases with no gene match: 8. Germline V gene data show CDR1 as MGHRA and CDR2 as YSYEKL. CDR3 nucleotide sequence: TGCGCCAGCAGCCAAGAAGGGGGACAGGGGAGATATAGCAATCAGCCCCAGCATTTT. This gives the protein CASSQEGGQGRYSNQPQHF.

J is TRBJ2-7 and V is TRBV7-9, with 9 bases identical to TRBD2. V lost 2 bases, J lost 5 bases, and 7 bases stayed unmatched. Germline V lookup: CDR1 SEHNR, CDR2 FQNEAQ (reference sequence). This CDR3 spans 15 amino acids. CDR3 nucleotides: TGTGCCAGCAGCTTATGGGCTAGCGGGGAGGACGAGCAGTACTTC. This codes for CASSLWASGEDEQYF.

The CDR3 protein is CASSPGGYNEQFF. The CDR3, as DNA: TGCGCCAGCAGCCCGGGGGGATACAATGAGCAGTTCTTC. V usage is TRBV4-1 and J usage is TRBJ2-1; 7 nucleotides agree with TRBD2. With 4 bases clipped from V and 4 bases from J, the junction kept 1 base outside the gene matches. The CDR3 spans 13 residues. Germline assignment: CDR1 MGHRA and CDR2 YSYEKL.

The chain recombines TRBV7-9 with TRBJ2-7; D unresolved. V lost 1 base to trimming and J lost 2 bases, with 6 bases between them. The CDR3 loop spans 13 amino acids. Germline-derived CDR1 and CDR2 are SEHNR and FQNEAQ (reference sequence). CDR3 residues: CASSLGSAYEQYF. The CDR3 DNA is TGTGCCAGCAGCTTAGGGTCGGCCTACGAGCAGTACTTC.